Here is one TCR beta chain with its context. Antigen unknown. The entry originates in a study of CD8+ T cells in alopecia areata. Across the whole study: Administration of oral tofacitinib to treated patients was at 5 to 10 mg twice daily. Tofacitinib therapy took 6 to 18 months; 6 months off drug came after.

The authors extracted RNA and reverse transcribed it into cDNA as the sequencing template. Assay: immunoSEQ multiplex PCR; the TCRdb copy retains only in-frame clones and omits some. The table has 150,000 to 180,000 clones, 45% to 60% seen once; the top ten hold 15% to 20%. Lesional scalp tissue (obtained by punch biopsy) and peripheral blood were collected from alopecia areata patients. Study-wide results and caveats: Relative to normal scalp, lesional scalp, especially alopecia totalis/universalis, showed higher clonality.

Germline V lookup: CDR1 SGDLS, CDR2 YYNGEE. This CDR3 comprises 12 residues. V gave up 3 bases and J gave up 9 bases, with 10 bases separating them. The V gene is TRBV9, the J gene TRBJ2-1; the D gene could be TRBD1 or TRBD2 (6 bases each). This clonotype originated in a human donor with alopecia areata. The sample in question was CD8+ T cells sorted from blood, obtained at week 0. The CDR3 is CASSGGAREQFF. The CDR3 DNA is TGTGCCAGCAGCGGGGGGGCACGTGAGCAGTTCTTC.